This T cell receptor beta chain was sequenced during a study of control samples from healthy donors and cancer patients. V lost 6 bases, J lost 8 bases, and 16 bases lay in between. Germline V CDR1 and CDR2: MNHEY, SVGAGI. The CDR3 has 13 residues. Assay used: immunoSEQ multiplex PCR; TCRdb lists only in-frame clones, some missing. Here the sample spans about 45,000 clones, 60% to 80% being singletons. This receptor was obtained from a male donor with melanoma. The V and J genes are TRBV6-5 and TRBJ1-2; possibly TRBD1 for D (5 bases). Sequenced sample: formalin-fixed, paraffin-embedded tissue. CDR3 in DNA: TGTGCCAGCAGCAGAGACAGTAAGGGGGGCTACACCTTC. Residues: CASSRDSKGGYTF.